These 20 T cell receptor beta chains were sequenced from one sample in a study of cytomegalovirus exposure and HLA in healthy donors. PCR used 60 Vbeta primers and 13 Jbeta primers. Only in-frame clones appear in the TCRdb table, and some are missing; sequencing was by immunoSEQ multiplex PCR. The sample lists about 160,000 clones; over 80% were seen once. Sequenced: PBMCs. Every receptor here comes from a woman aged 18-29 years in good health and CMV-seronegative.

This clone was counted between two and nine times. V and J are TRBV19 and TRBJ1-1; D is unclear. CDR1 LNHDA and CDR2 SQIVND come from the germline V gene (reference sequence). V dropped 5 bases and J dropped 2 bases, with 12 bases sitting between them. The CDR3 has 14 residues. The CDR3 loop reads CASSSQAVNTEAFF. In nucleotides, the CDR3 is TGTGCCAGTAGTTCCCAGGCAGTCAACACTGAAGCTTTCTTT.

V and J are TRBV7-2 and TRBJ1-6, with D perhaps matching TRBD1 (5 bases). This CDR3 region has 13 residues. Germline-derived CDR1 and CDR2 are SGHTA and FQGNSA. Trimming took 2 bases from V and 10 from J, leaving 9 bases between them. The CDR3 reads CASSLMGGSPLHF. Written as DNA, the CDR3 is TGTGCCAGCAGCTTAATGGGGGGGTCACCCCTCCACTTT.

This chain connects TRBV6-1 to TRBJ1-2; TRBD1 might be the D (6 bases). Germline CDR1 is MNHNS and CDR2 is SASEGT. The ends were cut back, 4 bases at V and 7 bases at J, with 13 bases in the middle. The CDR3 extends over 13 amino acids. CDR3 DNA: TGTGCCAGCAGTGCGGCGGGGGCGGTTGGCTACACCTTC. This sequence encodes CASSAAGAVGYTF.

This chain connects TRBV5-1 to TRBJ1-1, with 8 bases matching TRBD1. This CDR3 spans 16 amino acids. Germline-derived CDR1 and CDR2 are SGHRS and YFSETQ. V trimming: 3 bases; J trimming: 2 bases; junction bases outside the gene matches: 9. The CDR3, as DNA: TGCGCCAGCAGCTCAGGGACAGGACTTATCAACACTGAAGCTTTCTTT. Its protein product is CASSSGTGLINTEAFF. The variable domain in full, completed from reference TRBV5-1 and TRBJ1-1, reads KAGVTQTPRYLIKTRGQQVTLSCSPISGHRSVSWYQQTPGQGLQFLFEYFSETQRNKGNFPGRFSGRQFSNSRSEMNVSTLELGDSALYLCASSSGTGLINTEAFFGQGTRLTVV.

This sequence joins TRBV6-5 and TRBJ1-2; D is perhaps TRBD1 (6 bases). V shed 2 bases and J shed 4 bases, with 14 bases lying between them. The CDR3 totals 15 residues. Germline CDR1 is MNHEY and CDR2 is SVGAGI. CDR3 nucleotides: TGTGCCAGCAGTTACGGGGCAGGGGTGCTCTATGGCTACACCTTC. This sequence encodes CASSYGAGVLYGYTF.

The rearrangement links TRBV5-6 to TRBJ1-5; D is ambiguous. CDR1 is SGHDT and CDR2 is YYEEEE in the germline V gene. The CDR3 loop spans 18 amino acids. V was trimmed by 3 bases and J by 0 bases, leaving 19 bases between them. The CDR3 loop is CASSYYDGYLYSNQPQHF. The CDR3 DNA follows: TGTGCCAGCAGCTACTATGACGGGTACTTGTATAGCAATCAGCCCCAGCATTTT.

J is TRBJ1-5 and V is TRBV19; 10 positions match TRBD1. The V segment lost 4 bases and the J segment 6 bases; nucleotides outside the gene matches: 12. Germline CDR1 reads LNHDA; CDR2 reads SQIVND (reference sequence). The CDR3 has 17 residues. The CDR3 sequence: CASSTRQDRGLGQPQHF. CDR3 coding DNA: TGTGCCAGTAGTACCCGCCAGGACAGGGGGTTAGGTCAGCCCCAGCATTTT.

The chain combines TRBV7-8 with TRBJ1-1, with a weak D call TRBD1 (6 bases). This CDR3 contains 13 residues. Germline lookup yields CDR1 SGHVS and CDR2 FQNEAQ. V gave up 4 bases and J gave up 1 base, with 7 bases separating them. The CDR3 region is CASSSDRNTEAFF. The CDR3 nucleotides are TGTGCCAGCAGCTCGGACAGGAACACTGAAGCTTTCTTT.

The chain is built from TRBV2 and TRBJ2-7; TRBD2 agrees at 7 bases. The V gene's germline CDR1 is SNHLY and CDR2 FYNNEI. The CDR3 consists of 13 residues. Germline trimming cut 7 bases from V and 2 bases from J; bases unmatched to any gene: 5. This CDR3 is CASIPSGTYEQYF. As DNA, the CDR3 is TGTGCCAGCATACCTAGCGGAACCTACGAGCAGTACTTC.

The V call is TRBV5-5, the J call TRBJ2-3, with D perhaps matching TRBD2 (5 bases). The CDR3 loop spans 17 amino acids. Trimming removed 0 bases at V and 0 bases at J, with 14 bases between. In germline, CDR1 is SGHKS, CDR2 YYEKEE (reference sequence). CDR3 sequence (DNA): TGTGCCAGCAGCTTGGCCCGGGGTTTGGGGAGCACAGATACGCAGTATTTT. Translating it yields CASSLARGLGSTDTQYF.

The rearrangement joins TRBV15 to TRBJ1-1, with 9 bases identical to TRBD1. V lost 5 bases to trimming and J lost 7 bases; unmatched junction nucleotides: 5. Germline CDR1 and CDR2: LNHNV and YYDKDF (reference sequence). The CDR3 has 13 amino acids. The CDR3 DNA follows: TGTGCCACCAGCGCGGGACAGGGATTTGAAGCTTTCTTT. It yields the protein CATSAGQGFEAFF.

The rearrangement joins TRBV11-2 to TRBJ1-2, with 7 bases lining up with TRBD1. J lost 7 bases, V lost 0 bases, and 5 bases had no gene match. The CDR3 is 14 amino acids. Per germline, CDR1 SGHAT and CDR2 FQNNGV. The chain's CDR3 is CASSLDPGGVGYTF. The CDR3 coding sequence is TGTGCCAGCAGCTTAGATCCAGGGGGTGTTGGCTACACCTTC.

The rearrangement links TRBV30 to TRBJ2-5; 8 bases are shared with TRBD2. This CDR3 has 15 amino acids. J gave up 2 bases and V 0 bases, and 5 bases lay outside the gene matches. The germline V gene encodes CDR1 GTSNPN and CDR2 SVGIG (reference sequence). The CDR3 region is CAWSVRGGGQETQYF. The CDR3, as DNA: TGTGCCTGGAGTGTACGGGGGGGCGGGCAAGAGACCCAGTACTTC.

The CDR3 region is CASSPGTGYSNQPQHF. CDR3 nucleotides: TGTGCCAGCAGTCCGGGGACAGGCTATAGCAATCAGCCCCAGCATTTT. The chain couples TRBV27 to TRBJ1-5; 8 nucleotides agree with TRBD1. The V segment lost 5 bases and the J segment 0 bases; nucleotides outside the gene matches: 6. Germline V gene lookup returns CDR1 MNHEY and CDR2 SMNVEV (reference sequence). The CDR3 sequence is 16 residues long.

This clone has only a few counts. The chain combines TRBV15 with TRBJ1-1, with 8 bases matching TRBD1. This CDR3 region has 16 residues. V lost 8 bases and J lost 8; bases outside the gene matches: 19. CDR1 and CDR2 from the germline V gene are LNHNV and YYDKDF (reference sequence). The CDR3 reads CATFRAELYGTGEAFF. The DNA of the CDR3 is TGTGCCACCTTTCGTGCCGAGTTATATGGGACAGGCGAAGCTTTCTTT.

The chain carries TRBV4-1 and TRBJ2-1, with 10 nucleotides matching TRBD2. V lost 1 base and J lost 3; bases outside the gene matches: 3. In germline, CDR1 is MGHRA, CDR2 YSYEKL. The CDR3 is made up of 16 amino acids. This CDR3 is CASSQGVAGGYNEQFF. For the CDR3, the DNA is TGCGCCAGCAGCCAAGGGGTAGCGGGGGGCTACAATGAGCAGTTCTTC.

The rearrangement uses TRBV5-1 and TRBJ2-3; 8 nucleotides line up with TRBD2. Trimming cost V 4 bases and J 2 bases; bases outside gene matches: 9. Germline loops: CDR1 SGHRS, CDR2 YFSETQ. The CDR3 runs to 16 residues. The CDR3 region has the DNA TGCGCCAGCAGCCCCGAACCGGGGGGGACCACAGATACGCAGTATTTT. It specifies CASSPEPGGTTDTQYF. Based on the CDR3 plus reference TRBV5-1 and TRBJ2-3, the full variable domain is KAGVTQTPRYLIKTRGQQVTLSCSPISGHRSVSWYQQTPGQGLQFLFEYFSETQRNKGNFPGRFSGRQFSNSRSEMNVSTLELGDSALYLCASSPEPGGTTDTQYFGPGTRLTVL.

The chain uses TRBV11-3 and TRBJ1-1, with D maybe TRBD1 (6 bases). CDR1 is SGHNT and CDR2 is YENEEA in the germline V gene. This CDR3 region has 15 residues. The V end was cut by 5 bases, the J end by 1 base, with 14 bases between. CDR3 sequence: CASSRLAGANTEAFF. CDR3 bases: TGTGCCAGCAGCCGACTGGCAGGGGCGAACACTGAAGCTTTCTTT.

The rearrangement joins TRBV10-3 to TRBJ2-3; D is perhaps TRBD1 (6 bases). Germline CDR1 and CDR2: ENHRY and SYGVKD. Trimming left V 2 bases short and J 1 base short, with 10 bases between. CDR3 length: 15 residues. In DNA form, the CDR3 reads TGTGCCATCAGTGAGGACCACAGGGGCACAGATACGCAGTATTTT. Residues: CAISEDHRGTDTQYF.

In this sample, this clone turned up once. The CDR3 nucleotides read TGTGCCAGCAGTTCACGTCAACAGGGTTGGGGCACTGAAGCTTTCTTT. It translates to CASSSRQQGWGTEAFF. This chain links TRBV27 with TRBJ1-1; D possibly corresponds to TRBD1 (6 bases). Germline CDR1 MNHEY, CDR2 SMNVEV (reference sequence). The CDR3 contains 16 residues. V was clipped by 4 bases and J by 4 bases, with 19 bases between them.